A selection of T cell receptor beta chains follows, all from one sample in a study of technical replicates of blood from a few donors. Repertoires were generated with immunoSEQ multiplex PCR, while TCRdb's copy carries only in-frame clones and drops some. The data contain 55,000 to 80,000 clones, roughly 96% of them singletons. The sample comprised T cells isolated from PBMCs. Receptors originate from a human donor in good health. Each CDR3 is given with its conserved first and last residue. D genes are given only for firm matches. Size is omitted from some rows. Given values are once, few, many or a class for expanded clones.

D,V,size,J,DNA,CDR3
.,TRBV5-4,.,TRBJ2-3,TGTGCCTCATCTTCGGGAGGCACAGATACGCAGTATTTT,CASSSGGTDTQYF
.,TRBV30,.,TRBJ2-7,TGTGCCTGGAGTGTACCGTTTTCGGGTCCGCAGTACTTC,CAWSVPFSGPQYF
.,TRBV6-6,.,TRBJ1-2,TGTGCCAGCAGAGTGACAGTTACCGCTAACTATGGCTACACCTTC,CASRVTVTANYGYTF
.,TRBV2,once,TRBJ2-4,TGTGCCAGCAGTGCCGGGAACATTCAGTACTTC,CASSAGNIQYF
TRBD1,TRBV6-5,.,TRBJ1-1,TGTGCCAGCAGTGACAGGGGGAACACTGAAGCTTTCTTT,CASSDRGNTEAFF
TRBD2,TRBV15,once,TRBJ2-5,TGTGCCACCAGCAGAGTGAGCGGGAGAGGTGAGACCCAGTACTTC,CATSRVSGRGETQYF
TRBD2,TRBV2,.,TRBJ2-7,TGTGCCAGCAGTGAAGCTATCACTAGCGGGGGGATCTCCTACGAGCAGTACTTC,CASSEAITSGGISYEQYF
TRBD1,TRBV6-5,.,TRBJ2-7,TGTGCCAGCAGTTACGAAGGGGGCGCTTGGGACGAGCAGTACTTC,CASSYEGGAWDEQYF
TRBD1,TRBV5-1,.,TRBJ2-7,TGCGCCAGCAGCGCCTCCGGGACAGGGGGCCCCGAGCAGTACTTC,CASSASGTGGPEQYF
TRBD1,TRBV13,.,TRBJ1-1,TGTGCCAGCAGCCGAACAGGGGTGGCTTTCTTT,CASSRTGVAFF
TRBD2,TRBV7-9,.,TRBJ2-4,TGTGCCAGCAGCCATTACCGGGGACTAGCAAACATTCAGTACTTC,CASSHYRGLANIQYF
.,TRBV19,.,TRBJ1-1,TGTGCCAGTAGCCCCCGGGAGTGGAGTTTCACTGAAGCTTTCTTT,CASSPREWSFTEAFF
TRBD1,TRBV10-2,.,TRBJ1-1,TGCGCCAGCAGAGATAGGGACAGAGCCATGAACACTGAAGCTTTCTTT,CASRDRDRAMNTEAFF
.,TRBV29-1,once,TRBJ2-3,TGCAGCGTTGCGGCGAGACTATACATGGATACGCAGTATTTT,CSVAARLYMDTQYF
.,TRBV18,.,TRBJ1-2,TGTGCCACCAGACAGTTAGCTAACTATGGCTACACCTTC,CATRQLANYGYTF
TRBD1,TRBV2,.,TRBJ1-2,TGTGCCAGCAGTGCTATTGGGACAGGGGGCGTTGAGGGTGGCTACACCTTC,CASSAIGTGGVEGGYTF
TRBD1,TRBV11-3,.,TRBJ2-7,TGTGCCAGCAGCTTCCCGGGACAGTGGGCTAACGAGCAGTACTTC,CASSFPGQWANEQYF
.,TRBV7-9,.,TRBJ2-3,TGTGCCAGCAGCTTAGTCCCAGGGTCAGATACGCAGTATTTT,CASSLVPGSDTQYF
.,TRBV6-1,once,TRBJ1-5,TGTGCCACCGACTGGGGGACATATCAGCCCCAGCATTTT,CATDWGTYQPQHF
.,TRBV4-1,.,TRBJ1-2,TGCGCCAGCAGCCAAGAGTCGAACTATGGCTACACCTTC,CASSQESNYGYTF
.,TRBV7-9,.,TRBJ2-5,TGTGCCAGCACCCCCCAGGAACTCCAAGAGACCCAGTACTTC,CASTPQELQETQYF
.,TRBV7-9,.,TRBJ1-5,TGTGCCAGCAGCTTAAGCCCCGATCAGCCCCAGCATTTT,CASSLSPDQPQHF
.,TRBV19,.,TRBJ2-7,TGTGCCAGTAGTATAAGCAGGGGTGGCTACGAGCAGTACTTC,CASSISRGGYEQYF
TRBD1,TRBV9,.,TRBJ1-4,TGTGCCAGCAGCGTAGCGACAGGGATCGGTGAAAAACTGTTTTTT,CASSVATGIGEKLFF
TRBD1,TRBV4-1,.,TRBJ2-1,TGCGCCAGCAGCCGAACAGGGGACAATGAGCAGTTCTTC,CASSRTGDNEQFF
TRBD1,TRBV5-1,.,TRBJ2-2,TGCGCCAGCAGCTCCGGGACAGGGCATGGCGGGGAGCTGTTTTTT,CASSSGTGHGGELFF
TRBD2,TRBV18,.,TRBJ2-1,TGTGCCAGCTCGCCAGGGCGGGGGGCCTACAATGAGCAGTTCTTC,CASSPGRGAYNEQFF
.,TRBV6-5,.,TRBJ2-5,TGTGCCAGCAGCGCCGGCGGAGAGACCCAGTACTTC,CASSAGGETQYF
TRBD1,TRBV11-2,.,TRBJ1-2,TGTGCCAGCAGCTTACCTCCGAGACAGGGTATCTATGGCTACACCTTC,CASSLPPRQGIYGYTF
.,TRBV5-1,.,TRBJ1-1,TGCGCCAGCAGCTTGTTATCTCGGCAGGTGAACACTGAAGCTTTCTTT,CASSLLSRQVNTEAFF
.,TRBV2,.,TRBJ1-1,TGTGCCAGCAGTGAGGAACTTCTGAAGGGGCAGAACACTGAAGCTTTCTTT,CASSEELLKGQNTEAFF
TRBD2,TRBV9,.,TRBJ2-1,TGTGCCAGCAGCGTAGAAGCCGGGACTAGAGACAATGAGCAGTTCTTC,CASSVEAGTRDNEQFF
.,TRBV11-1,.,TRBJ2-7,TGTGCCAGCAGCTTATCGGGTCAGACCTACGAGCAGTACTTC,CASSLSGQTYEQYF
.,TRBV13,.,TRBJ2-6,TGTGCCAGCATCGTCTCTGGGGCCAACGTCCTGACTTTC,CASIVSGANVLTF
.,TRBV11-2,.,TRBJ1-5,TGTGCCAGCAGCTTACACACAAGCGCCCGGGATCAGCCCCAGCATTTT,CASSLHTSARDQPQHF
TRBD2,TRBV13,.,TRBJ2-1,TGTGCCAGCAGCTTAGTCCCGGGACTAGCGGGTGGTGAGCAGTTCTTC,CASSLVPGLAGGEQFF
.,TRBV9,.,TRBJ1-5,TGTGCCAGCAGCAGGGGTGGGTCGGACAATCAGCCCCAGCATTTT,CASSRGGSDNQPQHF
TRBD1,TRBV29-1,.,TRBJ1-3,TGCAGCGTCCGGGACAGCTCTGGAAACACCATATATTTT,CSVRDSSGNTIYF
.,TRBV19,once,TRBJ2-3,TGTGCCAGCGCCGACAAACCGGGACGGACAGACTATAGCACAGATACGCAGTATTTT,CASADKPGRTDYSTDTQYF